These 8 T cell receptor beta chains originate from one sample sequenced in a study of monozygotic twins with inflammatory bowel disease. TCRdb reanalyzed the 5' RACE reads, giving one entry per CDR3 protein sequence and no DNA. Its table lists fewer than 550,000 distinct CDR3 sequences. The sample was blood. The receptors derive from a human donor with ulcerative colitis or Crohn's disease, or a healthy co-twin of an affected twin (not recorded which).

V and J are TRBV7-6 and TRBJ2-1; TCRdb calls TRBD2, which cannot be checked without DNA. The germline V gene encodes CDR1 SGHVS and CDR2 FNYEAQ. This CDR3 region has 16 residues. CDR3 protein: CASSLNAGGPINEQFF.

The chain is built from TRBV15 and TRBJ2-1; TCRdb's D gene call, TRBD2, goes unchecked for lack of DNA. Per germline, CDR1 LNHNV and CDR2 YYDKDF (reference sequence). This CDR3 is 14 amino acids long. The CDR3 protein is CATSWGLADNEQFF. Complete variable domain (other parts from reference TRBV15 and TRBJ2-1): DAMVIQNPRYQVTQFGKPVTLSCSQTLNHNVMYWYQQKSSQAPKLLFHYYDKDFNNEADTPDNFQSRRPNTSFCFLDIRSPGLGDTAMYLCATSWGLADNEQFFGPGTRLTVL.

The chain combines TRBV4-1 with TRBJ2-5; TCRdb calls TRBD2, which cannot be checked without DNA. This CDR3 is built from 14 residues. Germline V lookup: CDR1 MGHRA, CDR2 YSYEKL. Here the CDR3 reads CASSRGGLQETQYF.

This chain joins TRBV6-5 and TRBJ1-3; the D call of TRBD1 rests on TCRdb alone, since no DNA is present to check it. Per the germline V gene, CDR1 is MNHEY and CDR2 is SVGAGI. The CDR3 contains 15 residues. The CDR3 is CASSYSAGSGNTIYF.

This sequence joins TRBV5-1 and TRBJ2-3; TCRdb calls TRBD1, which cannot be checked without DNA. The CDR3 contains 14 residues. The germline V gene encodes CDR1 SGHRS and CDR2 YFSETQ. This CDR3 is CASSPGQNTDTQYF.

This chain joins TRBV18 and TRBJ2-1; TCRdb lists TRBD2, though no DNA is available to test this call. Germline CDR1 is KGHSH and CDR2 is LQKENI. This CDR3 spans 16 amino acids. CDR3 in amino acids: CASSPLPASSYNEQFF.

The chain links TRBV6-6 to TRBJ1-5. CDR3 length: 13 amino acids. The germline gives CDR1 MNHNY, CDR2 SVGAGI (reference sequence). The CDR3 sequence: CASRTSSNQPQHF.

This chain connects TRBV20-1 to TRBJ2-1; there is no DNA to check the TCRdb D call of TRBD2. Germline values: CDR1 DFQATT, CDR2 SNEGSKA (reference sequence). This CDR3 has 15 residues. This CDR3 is CSPTLGASGGYEQFF.